Presented here are 30 T cell receptor beta chains from one specimen sequenced in a study of cytomegalovirus exposure and HLA in healthy donors. Vbeta (60) and Jbeta (13) primers were used in the PCR. The assay was immunoSEQ multiplex PCR, and TCRdb's table has in-frame clones only and misses some. The table shows 110,000 or so clones, with over 60% occurring only once. Source material: PBMCs. These receptors were taken from a man younger than 35 in good health and CMV-seropositive.

On this clone itself: At one boundary the junction diverges from the germline segment, which might be a read error. This sequence joins TRBV7-9 and TRBJ2-5; TRBD1 is a possible D gene (6 bases). Germline lookup yields CDR1 SEHNR and CDR2 FQNEAQ (reference sequence). CDR3 length equals 14 residues. The CDR3 region has the DNA TGTTCCAGCAGCTTAGCTCCAGGGGAATTAGCCCAGTACTTC. Amino acid sequence: CSSSLAPGELAQYF.

The genes are TRBV5-1 and TRBJ2-5; 8 bases line up with TRBD1. With V trimmed by 8 bases and J by 1 base, 13 bases remained unmatched. From germline, CDR1 is SGHRS and CDR2 YFSETQ. This CDR3 comprises 16 residues. For the CDR3, the DNA is TGCGCCAGTACTAGACAGGGGAGAAATTTCCAAGAGACCCAGTACTTC. This translates into CASTRQGRNFQETQYF.

This clone was observed a few times. V is TRBV5-4 and J is TRBJ1-2; tentative D call: TRBD1 (5 bases). The CDR3 totals 16 residues. Germline V gives CDR1 SGHNT, CDR2 YYREEE (reference sequence). V lost 0 bases, J lost 3 bases, and 15 bases lay in between. In nucleotides, the CDR3 is TGTGCCAGCAGCTTGGGGGGTAGGGGAGGCGACTATGGCTACACCTTC. Its protein is CASSLGGRGGDYGYTF. The variable domain in full, with the rest retrieved from reference TRBV5-4 and TRBJ1-2, is ETGVTQSPTHLIKTRGQQVTLRCSSQSGHNTVSWYQQALGQGPQFIFQYYREEENGRGNFPPRFSGLQFPNYSSELNVNALELDDSALYLCASSLGGRGGDYGYTFGSGTRLTVV.

This rearrangement joins TRBV6-1 to TRBJ2-7; 7 bases align to TRBD1. V shed 6 bases, J shed 1 base, and the junction held 3 bases outside the gene matches. Germline CDR1 reads MNHNS; CDR2 reads SASEGT. This CDR3 is built from 13 residues. Here the CDR3 reads CASRVGQSYEQYV. The CDR3 nucleotides read TGTGCCAGCAGAGTGGGACAGTCCTACGAGCAGTACGTC.

The J gene is TRBJ2-7, the V gene TRBV13; 13 positions match TRBD2. The CDR3 totals 16 residues. Germline V gives CDR1 PRHDT, CDR2 FYEKMQ (reference sequence). J gave up 7 bases and V 3 bases, and 9 bases lay outside the gene matches. The CDR3 DNA sequence: TGTGCCAGCAGCTTTAGGACTAGCGGGGGATCGGGGGAGCAGTACTTC. It yields the protein CASSFRTSGGSGEQYF.

The chain links TRBV5-1 to TRBJ2-3; perhaps TRBD1 as D (6 bases). The CDR3 is 15 residues long. Trimming shortened V by 5 bases and J by 2 bases, and 15 bases separated the two germline ends. Germline CDR1 SGHRS, CDR2 YFSETQ. In DNA form, the CDR3 reads TGCGCCAGCAGTTTCCTACAGGGACCCACAGATACGCAGTATTTT. This translates into CASSFLQGPTDTQYF.

The V gene is TRBV7-6, the J gene TRBJ2-2; 8 bases are shared with TRBD1. The V segment lost 5 bases and the J segment 5 bases; nucleotides outside the gene matches: 4. Germline V gene data show CDR1 as SGHVS and CDR2 as FNYEAQ. This CDR3 has 14 residues. CDR3 bases: TGTGCCAGCAGCGTGAGACAGGGGACCGGGGAGCTGTTTTTT. Amino acid sequence: CASSVRQGTGELFF.

The genes are TRBV6-6 and TRBJ2-1; 10 bases fit TRBD2. The CDR3 has 15 residues. Germline-derived CDR1 and CDR2 are MNHNY and SVGAGI (reference sequence). Trimming removed 6 bases from V and 6 bases from J; junction bases left unmatched: 8. CDR3 DNA sequence: TGTGCCAGCAGGAGGAGCGGGGGGGCGTCCAATGAGCAGTTCTTC. Its translation: CASRRSGGASNEQFF.

This clone occurred once. The rearrangement uses TRBV28 and TRBJ1-1, with D possibly being TRBD1 (5 bases). V was cut by 6 bases and J by 6 bases, with 17 bases left in between. This CDR3 is built from 14 residues. Germline CDR1 MDHEN, CDR2 SYDVKM. The CDR3 here is CASSPPEGEAEAFF. The CDR3 coding sequence is TGTGCCAGCAGCCCCCCGGAAGGGGAGGCTGAAGCTTTCTTT.

The chain couples TRBV29-1 to TRBJ2-3, with 7 bases aligning to TRBD2. Trimming took 3 bases from V and 2 from J; bases not matched to a gene: 5. This CDR3 region has 14 residues. The germline gives CDR1 SQVTM, CDR2 ANQGSEA. The CDR3 reads CSVDNGGVTDTQYF. CDR3 nucleotide sequence: TGCAGCGTTGATAATGGGGGGGTCACAGATACGCAGTATTTT.

The V and J genes are TRBV27 and TRBJ2-5, with 7 bases identical to TRBD2. The V gene's germline CDR1 is MNHEY and CDR2 SMNVEV (reference sequence). This CDR3 comprises 15 residues. The ends lost 7 bases at V and 2 bases at J; junction bases unmatched: 10. CDR3 DNA: TGTGCCAGCACTCGATGGGGGGGAGAACAAGAGACCCAGTACTTC. Translated: CASTRWGGEQETQYF.

The chain joins TRBV10-1 to TRBJ2-2; D uncertain. The V gene lost 8 bases and the J gene lost 1 base, with 23 bases spanning the gap. Looked up from germline, CDR1 is WNHNN and CDR2 is SYGVQD (reference sequence). The CDR3 totals 18 residues. The CDR3 here is CASPTALTRDMNTGELFF. CDR3 bases: TGCGCCAGCCCCACAGCATTAACCCGAGATATGAACACCGGGGAGCTGTTTTTT.

The V gene is TRBV27, the J gene TRBJ2-1, with TRBD1 identical over 11 bases. The CDR3 loop spans 15 amino acids. CDR1 MNHEY and CDR2 SMNVEV come from the germline V gene (reference sequence). J was trimmed by 9 bases and V by 6 bases; bases with no gene match: 10. The CDR3 loop is CASRRTGQGDFEQFF. In DNA form, the CDR3 reads TGTGCCAGCAGACGGACGGGACAGGGGGATTTTGAGCAGTTCTTC.

This clone is a singleton in its sample. The chain recombines TRBV6-5 with TRBJ1-3; possible D gene TRBD1, 6 bases. The CDR3 runs 14 residues. V lost 3 bases and J 4 bases, leaving 10 bases between the germline ends. The germline V gene has CDR1 MNHEY and CDR2 SVGAGI. The CDR3 coding sequence is TGTGCCAGCAGTTATGCGGGGGCAGGAAACACCATATATTTT. The encoded protein is CASSYAGAGNTIYF.

This clone was observed a few times. This rearrangement joins TRBV11-2 to TRBJ1-1, with TRBD1 matching over 11 bases. V lost 6 bases and J lost 0; bases outside the gene matches: 6. The CDR3 spans 16 residues. From germline, CDR1 is SGHAT and CDR2 FQNNGV. CDR3 amino acids: CASRAGQGAMNTEAFF. In nucleotides, the CDR3 is TGTGCCAGCAGAGCTGGACAGGGGGCGATGAACACTGAAGCTTTCTTT.

This clone was seen more than once but under ten times. V gene TRBV19 combines with J gene TRBJ1-5; D is perhaps TRBD1 (5 bases). CDR1 LNHDA and CDR2 SQIVND come from the germline V gene (reference sequence). This CDR3 is 14 amino acids long. The V and J ends lost 4 bases and 4 bases respectively, with 11 bases between them. CDR3 nucleotides: TGTGCCAGTAGTACCTCGAGACAGAATCAGCCCCAGCATTTT. Translated: CASSTSRQNQPQHF.

In its sample, this clone was seen a few times. The chain links TRBV2 to TRBJ1-2; 8 positions match TRBD1. V dropped 6 bases and J dropped 7; count of bases not matched to a gene: 13. Per germline, CDR1 SNHLY and CDR2 FYNNEI. The CDR3 has 15 amino acids. The CDR3: CASRKQDRAWGGYTF. DNA for the CDR3: TGTGCCAGCAGAAAACAGGACAGGGCTTGGGGTGGCTACACCTTC. Filled out from reference TRBV2 and TRBJ1-2, the complete variable domain reads EPEVTQTPSHQVTQMGQEVILRCVPISNHLYFYWYRQILGQKVEFLVSFYNNEISEKSEIFDDQFSVERPDGSNFTLKIRSTKLEDSAMYFCASRKQDRAWGGYTFGSGTRLTVV.

The chain is built from TRBV7-9 and TRBJ1-5, with 8 bases fitting TRBD1. Germline V gene lookup returns CDR1 SEHNR and CDR2 FQNEAQ (reference sequence). The CDR3 covers 16 residues. V shed 1 base, J shed 5 bases, and the junction held 7 bases outside the gene matches. In nucleotides, the CDR3 is TGTGCCAGCAGCTTAGTCAGGGGGCACGGGGATCAGCCCCAGCATTTT. It yields the protein CASSLVRGHGDQPQHF.

The chain joins TRBV10-1 to TRBJ1-1; 8 bases map to TRBD1. From germline, CDR1 is WNHNN and CDR2 SYGVQD (reference sequence). This CDR3 region has 13 residues. The junction had 4 bases not matched to a gene; V was cut back by 6 bases and J by 4 bases. The CDR3 loop reads CASSGQGGTEAFF. The CDR3 bases are TGCGCCAGCAGCGGACAGGGCGGCACTGAAGCTTTCTTT.

The J gene is TRBJ1-2, the V gene TRBV6-5; the D is unclear. The CDR3 is made up of 13 amino acids. Germline lookup yields CDR1 MNHEY and CDR2 SVGAGI. V was shortened by 6 bases and J by 5 bases, with 13 bases between the two germline ends. CDR3 nucleotide sequence: TGTGCCAGCAGCTCCACAGCAACATATGGCTACACCTTC. Its protein product is CASSSTATYGYTF.

This chain uses TRBV5-5 with TRBJ2-3; 14 bases are a match to TRBD2. Germline trimming cut 4 bases from V and 2 bases from J; bases unmatched to any gene: 6. CDR1 SGHKS and CDR2 YYEKEE come from the germline V gene (reference sequence). The CDR3 sequence is 17 residues long. The CDR3 coding sequence is TGTGCCAGCAGCCCAAAGGGACTAGCGGGGGTCACAGATACGCAGTATTTT. Protein product: CASSPKGLAGVTDTQYF.

This sequence joins TRBV2 and TRBJ2-7; TRBD1 matches 8 bases. Per germline, CDR1 SNHLY and CDR2 FYNNEI. Trimming removed 5 bases from V and 4 bases from J; junction bases left unmatched: 10. The CDR3 covers 15 residues. The CDR3 sequence is CASSQTGAPVYEQYF. Here the CDR3 DNA reads TGTGCCAGCAGTCAGACAGGGGCTCCCGTGTACGAGCAGTACTTC.

The chain uses TRBV6-1 and TRBJ2-3; 10 bases fit TRBD2. With V trimmed by 4 bases and J by 1 base, 5 bases remained unmatched. The CDR3 loop spans 16 amino acids. CDR1 and CDR2 from the germline V gene are MNHNS and SASEGT. CDR3 coding DNA: TGTGCCAGCAGTGCACGACTAGCGGGTGGCACAGATACGCAGTATTTT. This translates into CASSARLAGGTDTQYF.

The V call is TRBV28, the J call TRBJ1-4, with D hard to call. The CDR3 has 11 amino acids. The ends were cut back, 8 bases at V and 6 bases at J, with 7 bases in the middle. Germline CDR1 is MDHEN and CDR2 is SYDVKM. This CDR3 reads CASLFDEKLFF. The CDR3 DNA follows: TGTGCCAGCCTCTTTGATGAAAAACTGTTTTTT.

The genes are TRBV9 and TRBJ2-1, with TRBD2 identical over 12 bases. CDR1 and CDR2 from the germline V gene are SGDLS and YYNGEE. After removal of 0 bases from V and 10 bases from J, the junction contained 5 bases not matched to a gene. The CDR3 extends over 15 amino acids. The CDR3 DNA is TGTGCCAGCAGCGTAGACCTAGCGGGGGGGCGAGAGCAGTTCTTC. Its translation is CASSVDLAGGREQFF. The entire variable domain, with the rest obtained from reference TRBV9 and TRBJ2-1, is as follows: DSGVTQTPKHLITATGQRVTLRCSPRSGDLSVYWYQQSLDQGLQFLIQYYNGEERAKGNILERFSAQQFPDLHSELNLSSLELGDSALYFCASSVDLAGGREQFFGPGTRLTVL.

In this sample, this clone turned up many times. The chain carries TRBV28 and TRBJ2-2; TRBD2 matches 8 bases. The CDR3 length is 16 residues. V lost 4 bases and J lost 6; bases outside the gene matches: 10. Germline values: CDR1 MDHEN, CDR2 SYDVKM. CDR3 residues: CASSSPPGGAAGELFF. CDR3 sequence (DNA): TGTGCCAGCAGTTCCCCCCCGGGGGGGGCCGCCGGGGAGCTGTTTTTT.

V is TRBV7-2 and J is TRBJ2-2; 9 bases are a match to TRBD2. There are 14 residues in the CDR3. Germline loops: CDR1 SGHTA, CDR2 FQGNSA. V dropped 3 bases and J dropped 9; count of bases not matched to a gene: 5. CDR3 in amino acids: CASSFPGLARELFF. The DNA for the CDR3 is TGTGCCAGCAGCTTCCCCGGACTAGCGAGGGAGCTGTTTTTT.

The chain carries TRBV10-3 and TRBJ2-2, with a tentative D call TRBD1 (5 bases). The length of the CDR3 is 16 residues. The V gene lost 7 bases and the J gene lost 3 bases, with 18 bases spanning the gap. Looked up from germline, CDR1 is ENHRY and CDR2 is SYGVKD. This chain's CDR3 is CAIKSSLDTYTGELFF. In DNA form, the CDR3 reads TGTGCCATCAAGTCGTCCCTGGACACTTACACCGGGGAGCTGTTTTTT.

CDR3 region: CASITSTGVVTEQFF. CDR3 DNA sequence: TGTGCCAGCATAACGTCTACAGGGGTTGTGACTGAGCAGTTCTTC. This chain links TRBV2 with TRBJ2-1; the match to TRBD1 covers 7 bases. The CDR3 consists of 15 residues. Germline V gives CDR1 SNHLY, CDR2 FYNNEI. The V segment lost 7 bases and the J segment 9 bases; nucleotides outside the gene matches: 15. The variable domain in full, with the rest retrieved from reference TRBV2 and TRBJ2-1, is EPEVTQTPSHQVTQMGQEVILRCVPISNHLYFYWYRQILGQKVEFLVSFYNNEISEKSEIFDDQFSVERPDGSNFTLKIRSTKLEDSAMYFCASITSTGVVTEQFFGPGTRLTVL.

Only a few counts were recorded for this clone. This chain joins TRBV11-3 and TRBJ1-1; a possible D gene is TRBD1 (5 bases). The CDR3 is made up of 17 amino acids. Trimming removed 5 bases from V and 1 base from J, with 20 bases in between. Germline lookup yields CDR1 SGHNT and CDR2 YENEEA. CDR3 nucleotides: TGTGCCAGCAGCGTCGGGAGGGGAACTACCCGGAACACTGAAGCTTTCTTT. It yields the protein CASSVGRGTTRNTEAFF.